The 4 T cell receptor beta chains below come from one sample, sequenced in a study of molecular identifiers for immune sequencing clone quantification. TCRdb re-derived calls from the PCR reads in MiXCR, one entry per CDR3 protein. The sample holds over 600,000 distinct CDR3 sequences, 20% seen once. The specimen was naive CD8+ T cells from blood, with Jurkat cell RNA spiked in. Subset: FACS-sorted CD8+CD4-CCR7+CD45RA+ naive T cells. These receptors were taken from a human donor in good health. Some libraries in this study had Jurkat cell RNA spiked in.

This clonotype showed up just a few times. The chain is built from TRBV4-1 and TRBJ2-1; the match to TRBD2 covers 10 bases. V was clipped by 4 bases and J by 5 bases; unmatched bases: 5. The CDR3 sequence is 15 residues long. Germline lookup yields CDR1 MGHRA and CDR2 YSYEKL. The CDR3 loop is CASSPRTSGNNEQFF. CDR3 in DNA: TGCGCCAGCAGCCCTAGGACTAGCGGCAACAATGAGCAGTTCTTC.

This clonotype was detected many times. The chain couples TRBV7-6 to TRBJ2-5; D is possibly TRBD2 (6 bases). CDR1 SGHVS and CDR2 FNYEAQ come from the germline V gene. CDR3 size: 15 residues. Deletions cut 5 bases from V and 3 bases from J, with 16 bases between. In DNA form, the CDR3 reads TGTGCCAGCAGCGACCTGAGCGGGCCTAAAGAGACCCAGTACTTC. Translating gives CASSDLSGPKETQYF.

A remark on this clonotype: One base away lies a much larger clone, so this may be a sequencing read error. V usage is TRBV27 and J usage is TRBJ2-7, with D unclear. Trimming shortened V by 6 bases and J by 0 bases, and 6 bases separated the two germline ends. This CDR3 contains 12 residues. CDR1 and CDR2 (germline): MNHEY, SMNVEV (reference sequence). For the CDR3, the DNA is TGTGCCAGCAGGTTGAGCTCCTACGAGCAGTACTTC. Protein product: CASRLSSYEQYF.

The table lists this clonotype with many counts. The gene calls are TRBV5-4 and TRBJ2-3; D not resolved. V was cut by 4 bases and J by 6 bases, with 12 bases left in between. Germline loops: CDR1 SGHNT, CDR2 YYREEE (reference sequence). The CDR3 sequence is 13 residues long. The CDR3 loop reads CASSAPPSDTQYF. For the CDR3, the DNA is TGTGCCAGCAGCGCTCCCCCGTCGGATACGCAGTATTTT. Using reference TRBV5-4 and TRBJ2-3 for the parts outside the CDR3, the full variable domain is ETGVTQSPTHLIKTRGQQVTLRCSSQSGHNTVSWYQQALGQGPQFIFQYYREEENGRGNFPPRFSGLQFPNYSSELNVNALELDDSALYLCASSAPPSDTQYFGPGTRLTVL.